The present T cell receptor beta chain was sequenced within a study of beta chain features in type 1 diabetes. Expressed TCRB transcripts were sequenced because the isolated RNA had all been reverse transcribed beforehand. The protocol was immunoSEQ multiplex PCR, while the TCRdb copy is restricted to in-frame clones and leaves out a portion. The data show a few hundred thousand clones, with about 20% seen just once and under 0.05% held by the top ten. This clone has only a few counts. Every donor provided one heparinised blood draw, which averaged approximately 100 mL. The sample comprised naive CD4+ T cells from blood. The source of this sequence is a woman between 18 and 29 years old in good health.

The CDR3 loop reads CASQKGLAQYEQYF. As DNA, the CDR3 is TGTGCCAGCCAGAAGGGACTAGCGCAATACGAGCAGTACTTC. The chain recombines TRBV2 with TRBJ2-7, with 10 positions matching TRBD2. The CDR3 consists of 14 residues. Germline CDR1 and CDR2: SNHLY and FYNNEI. V was clipped by 8 bases and J by 4 bases; unmatched bases: 8.